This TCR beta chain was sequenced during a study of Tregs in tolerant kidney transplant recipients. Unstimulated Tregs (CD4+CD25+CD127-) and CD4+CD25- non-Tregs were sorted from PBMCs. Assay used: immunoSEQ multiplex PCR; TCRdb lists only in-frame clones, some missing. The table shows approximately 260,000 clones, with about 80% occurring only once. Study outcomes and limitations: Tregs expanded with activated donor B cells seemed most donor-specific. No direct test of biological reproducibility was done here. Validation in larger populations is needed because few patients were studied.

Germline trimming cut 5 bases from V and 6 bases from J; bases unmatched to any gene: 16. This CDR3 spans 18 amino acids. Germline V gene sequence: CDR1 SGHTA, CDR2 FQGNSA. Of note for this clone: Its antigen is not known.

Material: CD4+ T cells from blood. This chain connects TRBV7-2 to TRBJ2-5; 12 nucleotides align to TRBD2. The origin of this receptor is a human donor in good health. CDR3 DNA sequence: TGTGCCAGCAGCCTAGAGGCCACTAGCGGGAGGTCCCTCCAGACCCAGTACTTC. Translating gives CASSLEATSGRSLQTQYF.